This TCR beta chain was sequenced for a study of T cells in Graves' hyperthyroidism and ophthalmopathy. The length of the CDR3 is 13 residues. V dropped 8 bases and J dropped 7 bases, with 14 bases sitting between them. Germline V gives CDR1 MNHNS, CDR2 SASEGT. RNA transcripts provided the source from which TCR beta CDR3 regions were amplified. The HTBI set primed first-round TCR CDR3 RT-PCR. TCRdb recomputed calls from the multiplex PCR reads with MiXCR, one row per CDR3 protein. The sample yields 250,000 to 300,000 distinct CDR3 sequences, more than 14% seen once. The source is a woman aged 40 to 50 with Graves' hyperthyroidism that later progressed to Graves' ophthalmopathy. The chain has TRBV6-1 and TRBJ2-2, with D perhaps being TRBD1 or TRBD2 (6 bases each). The sequenced sample was blood. The CDR3 loop reads CASEGGRNGELFF. The CDR3 DNA follows: TGTGCCAGCGAGGGGGGTCGTAACGGGGAGCTGTTTTTT.